This TCR beta chain was sequenced during a study of spatial heterogeneity in lung cancer. Overall study: There were, on average, more than eight raw-read appearances for each unique TCR and UMI combination.

TCRdb itself ran the 5' RACE reads through MiXCR, one entry per CDR3 protein. This repertoire shows roughly 39,000 distinct CDR3 sequences, around 6.8% found once; its top ten account for about 45%. V shed 0 bases and J shed 5 bases, with 13 bases lying between them. The CDR3 totals 15 residues. Germline V gene sequence: CDR1 DFQATT, CDR2 SNEGSKA (reference sequence). This clonotype was observed a few times. Time point specified: sample taken at primary tumor resection. This chain uses TRBV20-1 with TRBJ2-2, with unresolved D. This clonotype was sampled from a female donor with early-stage non-small cell lung cancer. The sequencing used PBMCs, collected at surgery. The CDR3 nucleotides are TGCAGTGCTAGAGATCTACGGCAGGAAACCGGGGAGCTGTTTTTT. Translated: CSARDLRQETGELFF.